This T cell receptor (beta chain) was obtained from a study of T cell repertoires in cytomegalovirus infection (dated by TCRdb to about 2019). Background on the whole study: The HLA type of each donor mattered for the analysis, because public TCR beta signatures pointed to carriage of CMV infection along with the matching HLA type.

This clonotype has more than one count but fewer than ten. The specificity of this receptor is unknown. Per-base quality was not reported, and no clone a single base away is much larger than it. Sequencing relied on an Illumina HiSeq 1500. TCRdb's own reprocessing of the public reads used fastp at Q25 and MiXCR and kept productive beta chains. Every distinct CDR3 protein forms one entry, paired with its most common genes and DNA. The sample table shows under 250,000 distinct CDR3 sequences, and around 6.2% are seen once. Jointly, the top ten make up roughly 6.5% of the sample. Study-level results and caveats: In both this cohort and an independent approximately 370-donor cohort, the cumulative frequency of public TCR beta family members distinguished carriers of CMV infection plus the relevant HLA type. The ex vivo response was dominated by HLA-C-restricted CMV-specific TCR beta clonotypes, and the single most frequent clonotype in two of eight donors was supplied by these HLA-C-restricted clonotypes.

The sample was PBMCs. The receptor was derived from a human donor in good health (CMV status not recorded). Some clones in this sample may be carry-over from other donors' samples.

The CDR3 reads as follows: CSARDESGSSYNSPLHF. DNA sequence: TGCAGTGCTAGAGACGAGAGCGGGAGCTCCTATAATTCACCCCTCCACTTT. The chain links TRBV20-1 with TRBJ1-6; no D gene can be assigned with confidence. The germline ends are 12 bases apart after V is trimmed by 0 bases and J by 0 bases. The germline V gene (reference sequence) supplies CDR1 DFQATT and CDR2 SNEGSKA. The CDR3, from cysteine to phenylalanine, totals 17 residues. Only the CDR3 DNA is retained, 51 bases long and in frame from the first base.